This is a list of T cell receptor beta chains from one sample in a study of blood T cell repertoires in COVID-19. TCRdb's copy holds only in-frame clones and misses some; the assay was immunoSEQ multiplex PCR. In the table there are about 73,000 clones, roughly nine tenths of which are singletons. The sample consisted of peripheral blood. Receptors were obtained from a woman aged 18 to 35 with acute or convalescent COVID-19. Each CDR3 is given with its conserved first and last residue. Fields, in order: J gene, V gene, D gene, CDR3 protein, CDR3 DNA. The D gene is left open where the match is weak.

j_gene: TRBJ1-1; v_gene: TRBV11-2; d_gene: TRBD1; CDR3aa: CASSLDRDREAFF; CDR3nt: TGTGCCAGCAGCTTAGATCGGGACAGGGAGGCTTTCTTT
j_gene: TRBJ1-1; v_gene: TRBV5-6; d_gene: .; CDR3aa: CASSRRVLSTEAFF; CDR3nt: TGTGCCAGCAGCCGCAGGGTATTGAGCACTGAAGCTTTCTTT
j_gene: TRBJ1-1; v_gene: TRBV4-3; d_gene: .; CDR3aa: CASSQLMNTEAFF; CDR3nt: TGCGCCAGCAGCCAGCTAATGAACACTGAAGCTTTCTTT
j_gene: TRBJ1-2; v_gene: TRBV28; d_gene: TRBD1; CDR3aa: CASSVGQGVGYTF; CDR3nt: TGTGCCAGCAGTGTCGGGCAGGGGGTTGGCTACACCTTC
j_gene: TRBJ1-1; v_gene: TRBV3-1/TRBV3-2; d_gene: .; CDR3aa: CASSQGVRANTEAFF; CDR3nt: TGTGCCAGCAGCCAAGGGGTGCGGGCGAACACTGAAGCTTTCTTT
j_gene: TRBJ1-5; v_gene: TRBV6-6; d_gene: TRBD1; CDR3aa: CASSYSTGNQPQHF; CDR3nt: TGTGCCAGCAGTTACTCGACAGGGAATCAGCCCCAGCATTTT
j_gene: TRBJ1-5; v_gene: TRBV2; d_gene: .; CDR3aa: CASSAGFSVRNQPQHF; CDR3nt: TGTGCCAGCAGTGCAGGGTTCTCAGTGCGCAATCAGCCCCAGCATTTT
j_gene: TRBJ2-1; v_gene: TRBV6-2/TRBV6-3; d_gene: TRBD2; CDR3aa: CASSQSPLRGGKLYNEQFF; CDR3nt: TGTGCCAGCAGTCAGTCACCTTTGCGGGGGGGCAAGTTGTACAATGAGCAGTTCTTC
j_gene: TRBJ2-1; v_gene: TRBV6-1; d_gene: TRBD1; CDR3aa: CASSERVRGNYNEQFF; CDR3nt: TGTGCCAGCAGTGAAAGGGTCAGGGGGAATTACAATGAGCAGTTCTTC
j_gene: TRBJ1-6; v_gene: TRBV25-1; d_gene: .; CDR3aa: CASSGTNSYNSPLHF; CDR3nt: TGTGCCAGCAGTGGCACTAACTCCTATAATTCACCCCTCCACTTT
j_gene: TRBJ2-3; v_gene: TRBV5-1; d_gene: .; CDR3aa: CASSVSGAQSTDTQYF; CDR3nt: TGCGCCAGCAGCGTCTCGGGAGCGCAAAGCACAGATACGCAGTATTTT
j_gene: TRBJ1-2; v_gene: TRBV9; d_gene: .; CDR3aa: CASSVDESYGYTF; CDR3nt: TGTGCCAGCAGCGTAGATGAGAGCTATGGCTACACCTTC
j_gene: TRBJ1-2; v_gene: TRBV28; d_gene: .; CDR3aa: CASSPRFLYGYTF; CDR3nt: TGTGCCAGCAGTCCTAGATTCTTGTATGGCTACACCTTC
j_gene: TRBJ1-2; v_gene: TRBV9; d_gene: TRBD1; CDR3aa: CASSARDRLSYGYTF; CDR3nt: TGTGCCAGCAGCGCCAGGGACAGACTCTCCTATGGCTACACCTTC
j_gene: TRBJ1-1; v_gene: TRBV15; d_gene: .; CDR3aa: CATSWTDDTEAFF; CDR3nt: TGTGCCACCAGTTGGACAGACGACACTGAAGCTTTCTTT